Given below is one T cell receptor (beta chain) in context. The target antigen is unknown. Other nucleotide sequences from this sample produce the same CDR3. The ends lost 3 bases at V and 4 bases at J; junction bases unmatched: 0. Germline CDR1 reads SEHNR; CDR2 reads FQNEAQ (reference sequence). The CDR3 has 15 residues. The single heparinised draw taken from each donor contained about 120 mL of blood on average. CD4+ cells of the naive, central memory, regulatory and stem cell-like memory types were sorted via CD45RO/CCR7/CD25/CD127/CD95/CD27. The study reverse transcribed the entire isolated RNA, so it sequenced expressed TCRB transcripts. Libraries were prepared by immunoSEQ multiplex PCR; TCRdb keeps only in-frame clonotypes and omits some of them. This sample has roughly 400,000 clones, with approximately 16% found just once. This sample was included in a study of beta chain features in type 1 diabetes. Whole-study results and caveats: Whether HLA type influences TCRB rearrangement remained unresolved here. Shorter templates might be favored by PCR, and equally so in patients and in controls.

This TCR was sampled from a woman in her late teens or twenties in good health. Sample: naive CD4+ T cells from blood. The V and J genes are TRBV7-9 and TRBJ2-3; the match to TRBD2 covers 14 bases. The CDR3 spells CASSLTSGRADTQYF. The CDR3, as DNA: TGTGCCAGCAGCTTGACTAGCGGGAGGGCAGATACGCAGTATTTT.